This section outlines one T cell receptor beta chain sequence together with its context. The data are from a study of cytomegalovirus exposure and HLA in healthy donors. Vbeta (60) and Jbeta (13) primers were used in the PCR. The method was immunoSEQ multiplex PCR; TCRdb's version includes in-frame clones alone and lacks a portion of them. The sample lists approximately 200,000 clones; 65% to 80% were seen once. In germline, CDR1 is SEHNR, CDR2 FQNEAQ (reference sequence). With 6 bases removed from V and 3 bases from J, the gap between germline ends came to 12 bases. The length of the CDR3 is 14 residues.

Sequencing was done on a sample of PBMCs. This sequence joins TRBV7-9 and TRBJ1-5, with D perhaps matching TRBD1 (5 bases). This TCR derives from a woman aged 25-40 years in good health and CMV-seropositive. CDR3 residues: CASRLPGNNQPQHF. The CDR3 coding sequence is TGTGCCAGCAGACTACCAGGGAACAATCAGCCCCAGCATTTT.